The clone carrying this T cell receptor beta chain came up a few times. These data are taken from a study of metastatic and nonmetastatic thyroid tumors. TCRdb reanalyzed the PCR reads via MiXCR. This sample yields 35,000 to 40,000 clones, of which about 24% are seen a single time; approximately 9.9% belongs to the top ten. Until they underwent thyroid surgery, no patient had received any treatment. The sequence derives from a female donor with papillary thyroid cancer or a benign thyroid nodule (not recorded which). Some clones in this sample may be carry-over from other donors' samples. The material sequenced was blood.

The CDR3 spells CASSQTGSTEAFF. DNA for the CDR3: TGCGCCAGCAGCCAAACAGGGAGTACTGAAGCTTTCTTT. The chain is built from TRBV5-1 and TRBJ1-1, with D maybe TRBD1 (6 bases). CDR1 is SGHRS and CDR2 is YFSETQ in the germline V gene. The CDR3 runs 13 residues. V lost 4 bases and J 5 bases, leaving 12 bases between the germline ends.